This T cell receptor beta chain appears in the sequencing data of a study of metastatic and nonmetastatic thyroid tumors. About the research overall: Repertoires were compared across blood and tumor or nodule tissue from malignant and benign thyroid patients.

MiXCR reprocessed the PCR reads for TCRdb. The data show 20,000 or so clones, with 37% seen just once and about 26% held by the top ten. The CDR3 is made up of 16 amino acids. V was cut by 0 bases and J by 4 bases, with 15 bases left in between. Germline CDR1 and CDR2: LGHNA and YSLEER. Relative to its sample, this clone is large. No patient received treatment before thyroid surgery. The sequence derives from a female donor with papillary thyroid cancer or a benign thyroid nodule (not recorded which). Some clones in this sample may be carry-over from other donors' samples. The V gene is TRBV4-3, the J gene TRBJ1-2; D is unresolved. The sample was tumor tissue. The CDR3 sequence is CASSQDLRAASYGYTF. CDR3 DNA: TGCGCCAGCAGCCAAGATCTTAGGGCGGCGAGCTATGGCTACACCTTC.